The entry below describes one T cell receptor beta chain. Its cognate antigen is unknown. It was RNA transcripts that yielded the amplified TCR beta CDR3 regions. Primed by the HTBI set, a first-round RT-PCR was run on the TCR CDR3. One entry per CDR3 protein results from TCRdb running MiXCR on the multiplex PCR reads. The table records approximately 620,000 distinct CDR3 sequences, roughly 16% of them present only once. The sample originates from a study of T cells in Graves' hyperthyroidism and ophthalmopathy. General study findings and limits: Most expanded thyroid clonotypes above 0.001 also appeared in blood. Ophthalmopathy was identified by the model a median about 6.4 months ahead of onset.

PBMCs were derived from more than 8 ml fresh peripheral blood. The CDR3 runs 21 residues. Germline V gene data show CDR1 as LGHNA and CDR2 as YNFKEQ. V shed 3 bases, J shed 4 bases, and the junction held 22 bases outside the gene matches. The V call is TRBV4-2, the J call TRBJ2-7; 12 nucleotides align to TRBD2. This sequence originates from a woman aged 40 to 49 with Graves' ophthalmopathy. The specimen sequenced was blood. In DNA form, the CDR3 reads TGTGCCAGCAGCCAGATGTCCCCCCAGGGGACCGGACTAGCGGGGTATTACGAGCAGTACTTC. Translation: CASSQMSPQGTGLAGYYEQYF.